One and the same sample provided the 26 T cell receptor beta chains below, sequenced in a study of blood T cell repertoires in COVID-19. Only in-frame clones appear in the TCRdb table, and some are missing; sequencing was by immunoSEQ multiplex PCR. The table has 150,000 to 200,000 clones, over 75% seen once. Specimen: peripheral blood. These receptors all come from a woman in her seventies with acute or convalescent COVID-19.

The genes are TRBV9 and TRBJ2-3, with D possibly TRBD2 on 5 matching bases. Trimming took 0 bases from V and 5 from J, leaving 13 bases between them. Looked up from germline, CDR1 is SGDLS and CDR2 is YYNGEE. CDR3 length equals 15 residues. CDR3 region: CASSVGASSGDTQYF. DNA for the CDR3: TGTGCCAGCAGCGTAGGGGCTAGCTCAGGAGATACGCAGTATTTT.

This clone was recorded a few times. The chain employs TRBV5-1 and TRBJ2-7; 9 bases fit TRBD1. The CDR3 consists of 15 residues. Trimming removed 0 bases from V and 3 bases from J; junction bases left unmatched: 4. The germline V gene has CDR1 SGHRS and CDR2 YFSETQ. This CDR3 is CASSLGGQGIYEQYF. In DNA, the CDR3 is TGCGCCAGCAGCTTGGGGGGACAGGGTATCTACGAGCAGTACTTC.

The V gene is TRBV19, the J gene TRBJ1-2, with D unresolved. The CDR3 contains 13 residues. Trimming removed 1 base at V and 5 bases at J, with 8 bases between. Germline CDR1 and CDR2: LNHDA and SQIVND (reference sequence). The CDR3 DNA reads TGTGCCAGTAGTATAGCTCCGGAGTATGGCTACACCTTC. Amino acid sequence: CASSIAPEYGYTF.

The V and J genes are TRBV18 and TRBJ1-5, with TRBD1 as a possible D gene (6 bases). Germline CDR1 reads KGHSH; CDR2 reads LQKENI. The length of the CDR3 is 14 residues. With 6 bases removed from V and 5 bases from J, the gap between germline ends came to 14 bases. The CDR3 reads CASSEQGRDQPQHF. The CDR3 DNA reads TGTGCCAGCTCGGAACAGGGACGAGATCAGCCCCAGCATTTT.

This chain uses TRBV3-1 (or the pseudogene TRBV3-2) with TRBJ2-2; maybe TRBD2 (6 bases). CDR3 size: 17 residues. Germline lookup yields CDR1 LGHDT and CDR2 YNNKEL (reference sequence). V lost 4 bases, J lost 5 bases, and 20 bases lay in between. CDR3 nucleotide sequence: TGTGCCAGCAGCCCCCAGCCTATGAGGAGGGGAACCGGGGAGCTGTTTTTT. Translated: CASSPQPMRRGTGELFF.

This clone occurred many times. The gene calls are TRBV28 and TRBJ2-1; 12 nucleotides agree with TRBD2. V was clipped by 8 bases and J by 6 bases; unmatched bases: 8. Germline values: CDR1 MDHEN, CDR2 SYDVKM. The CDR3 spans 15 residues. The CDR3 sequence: CASGRLAGGVNEQFF. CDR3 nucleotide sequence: TGTGCCAGCGGGAGGCTAGCGGGAGGGGTCAATGAGCAGTTCTTC.

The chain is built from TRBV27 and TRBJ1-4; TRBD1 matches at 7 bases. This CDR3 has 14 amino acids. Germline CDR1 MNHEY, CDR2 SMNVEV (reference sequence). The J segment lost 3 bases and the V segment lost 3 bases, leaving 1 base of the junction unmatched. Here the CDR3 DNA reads TGTGCCAGCAGTTTCGACAGGGCTAATGAAAAACTGTTTTTT. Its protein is CASSFDRANEKLFF.

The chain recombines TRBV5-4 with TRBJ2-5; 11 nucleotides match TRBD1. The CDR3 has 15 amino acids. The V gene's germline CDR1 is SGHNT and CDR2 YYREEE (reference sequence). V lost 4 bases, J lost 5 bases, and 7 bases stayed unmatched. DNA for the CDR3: TGTGCCAGCAGCCAGGACAGGGGGCAGTTGGAGACCCAGTACTTC. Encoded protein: CASSQDRGQLETQYF. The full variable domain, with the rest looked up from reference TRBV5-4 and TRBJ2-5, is ETGVTQSPTHLIKTRGQQVTLRCSSQSGHNTVSWYQQALGQGPQFIFQYYREEENGRGNFPPRFSGLQFPNYSSELNVNALELDDSALYLCASSQDRGQLETQYFGPGTRLLVL.

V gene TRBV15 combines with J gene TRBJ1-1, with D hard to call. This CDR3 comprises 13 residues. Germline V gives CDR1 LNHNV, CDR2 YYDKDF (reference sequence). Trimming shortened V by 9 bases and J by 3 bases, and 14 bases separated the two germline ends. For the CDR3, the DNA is TGTGCCACGATGGGAGGAGAATACACTGAAGCTTTCTTT. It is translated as CATMGGEYTEAFF.

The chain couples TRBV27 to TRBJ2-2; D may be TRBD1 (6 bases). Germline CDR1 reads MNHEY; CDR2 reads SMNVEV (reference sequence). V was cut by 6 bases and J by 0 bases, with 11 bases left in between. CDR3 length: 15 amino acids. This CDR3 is CASSSDRTNTGELFF. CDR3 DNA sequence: TGTGCCAGCAGCTCCGACAGGACGAACACCGGGGAGCTGTTTTTT.

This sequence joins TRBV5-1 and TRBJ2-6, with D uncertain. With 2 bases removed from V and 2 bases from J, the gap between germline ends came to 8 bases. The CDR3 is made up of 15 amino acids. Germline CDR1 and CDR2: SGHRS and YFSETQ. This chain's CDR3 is CASSFTATGANVLTF. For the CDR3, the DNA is TGCGCCAGCAGCTTTACAGCTACTGGGGCCAACGTCCTGACTTTC.

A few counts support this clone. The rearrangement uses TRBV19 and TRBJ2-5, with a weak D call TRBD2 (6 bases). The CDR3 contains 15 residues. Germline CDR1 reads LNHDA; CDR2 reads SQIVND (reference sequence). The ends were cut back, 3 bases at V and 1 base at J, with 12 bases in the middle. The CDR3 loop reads CASSITSGVQETQYF. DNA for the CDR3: TGTGCCAGTAGTATCACATCGGGGGTCCAAGAGACCCAGTACTTC.

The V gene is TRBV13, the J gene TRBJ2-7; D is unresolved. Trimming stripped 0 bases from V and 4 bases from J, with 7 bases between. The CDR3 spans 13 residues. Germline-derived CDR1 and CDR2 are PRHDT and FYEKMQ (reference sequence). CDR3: CASSLGSGYEQYF. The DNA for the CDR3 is TGTGCCAGCAGCTTAGGCTCAGGTTACGAGCAGTACTTC.

Here the CDR3 reads CASSNGETQYF. Written as DNA, the CDR3 is TGTGCCAGCAGCAACGGAGAGACCCAGTACTTC. J is TRBJ2-5 and V is TRBV7-3; D ambiguous. Per germline, CDR1 SGHTA and CDR2 FQGTGA. There are 11 residues in the CDR3. The V and J ends lost 5 bases and 4 bases respectively, with 5 bases between them.

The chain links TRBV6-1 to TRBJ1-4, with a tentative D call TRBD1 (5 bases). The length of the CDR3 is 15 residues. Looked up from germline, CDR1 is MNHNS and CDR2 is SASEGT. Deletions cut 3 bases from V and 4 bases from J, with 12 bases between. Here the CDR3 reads CASSDPDSSNEKLFF. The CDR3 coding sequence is TGTGCCAGCAGTGACCCAGACAGCAGTAATGAAAAACTGTTTTTT.

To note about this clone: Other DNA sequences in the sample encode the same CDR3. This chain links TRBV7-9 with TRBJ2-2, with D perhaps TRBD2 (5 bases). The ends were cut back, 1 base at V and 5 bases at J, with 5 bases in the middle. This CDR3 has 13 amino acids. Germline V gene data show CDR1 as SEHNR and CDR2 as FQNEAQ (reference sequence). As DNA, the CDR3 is TGTGCCAGCAGCTTAGGAGGGACCGGGGAGCTGTTTTTT. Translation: CASSLGGTGELFF.

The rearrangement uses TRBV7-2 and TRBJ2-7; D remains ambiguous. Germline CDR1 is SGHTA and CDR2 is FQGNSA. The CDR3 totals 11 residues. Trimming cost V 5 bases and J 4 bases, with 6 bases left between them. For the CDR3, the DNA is TGTGCCAGCAGCCCCCTATACGAGCAGTACTTC. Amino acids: CASSPLYEQYF.

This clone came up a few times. The CDR3, as DNA: TGTGCCTGGAGTGTACGGTCAGGAGGAGAGACCCAGTACTTC. Its translation: CAWSVRSGGETQYF. V and J are TRBV30 and TRBJ2-5; the D gene is possibly TRBD2 (5 bases). The CDR3 contains 14 residues. Trimming cost V 0 bases and J 4 bases, with 12 bases left between them. Germline V lookup: CDR1 GTSNPN, CDR2 SVGIG (reference sequence).

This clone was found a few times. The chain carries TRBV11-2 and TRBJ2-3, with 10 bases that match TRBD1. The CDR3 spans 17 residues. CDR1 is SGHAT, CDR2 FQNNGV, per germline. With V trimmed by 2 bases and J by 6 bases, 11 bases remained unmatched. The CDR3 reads CASSLTGRDRGGDTQYF. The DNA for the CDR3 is TGTGCCAGCAGCTTAACCGGACGGGACAGGGGAGGGGATACGCAGTATTTT.

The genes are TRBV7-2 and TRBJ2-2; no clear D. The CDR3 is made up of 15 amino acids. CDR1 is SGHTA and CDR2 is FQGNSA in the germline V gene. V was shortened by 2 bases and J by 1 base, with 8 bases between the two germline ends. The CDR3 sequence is CASSLKLGNTGELFF. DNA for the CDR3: TGTGCCAGCAGCTTAAAACTCGGGAACACCGGGGAGCTGTTTTTT. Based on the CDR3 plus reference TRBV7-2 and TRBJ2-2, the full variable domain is GAGVSQSPSNKVTEKGKDVELRCDPISGHTALYWYRQSLGQGLEFLIYFQGNSAPDKSGLPSDRFSAERTGGSVSTLTIQRTQQEDSAVYLCASSLKLGNTGELFFGEGSRLTVL.

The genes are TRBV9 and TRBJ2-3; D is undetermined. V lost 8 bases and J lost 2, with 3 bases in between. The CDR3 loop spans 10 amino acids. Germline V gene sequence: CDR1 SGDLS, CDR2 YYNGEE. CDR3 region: CASNTDTQYF. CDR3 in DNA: TGTGCCAGTAACACAGATACGCAGTATTTT.

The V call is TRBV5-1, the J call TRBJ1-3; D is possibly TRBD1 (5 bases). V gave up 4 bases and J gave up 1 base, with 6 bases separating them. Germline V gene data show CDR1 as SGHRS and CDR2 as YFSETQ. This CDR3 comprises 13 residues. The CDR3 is CASSRQSGNTIYF. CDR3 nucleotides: TGCGCCAGCAGCCGACAGTCTGGAAACACCATATATTTT.

CDR3 sequence reads: CASSLSVGLYTEAFF. The CDR3 DNA sequence: TGTGCCAGCAGCTTGTCCGTCGGTCTCTATACTGAAGCTTTCTTT. The chain links TRBV5-6 to TRBJ1-1, with no clear D. V was clipped by 1 base and J by 5 bases, with 15 bases between them. The CDR3 is made up of 15 amino acids. Germline lookup yields CDR1 SGHDT and CDR2 YYEEEE.

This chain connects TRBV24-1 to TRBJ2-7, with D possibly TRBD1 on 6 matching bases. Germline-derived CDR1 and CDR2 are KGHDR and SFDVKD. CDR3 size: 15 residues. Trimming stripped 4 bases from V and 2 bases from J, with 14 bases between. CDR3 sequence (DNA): TGTGCCACCAGTGACTCTAACAGGGCAACCTACGAGCAGTACTTC. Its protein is CATSDSNRATYEQYF.

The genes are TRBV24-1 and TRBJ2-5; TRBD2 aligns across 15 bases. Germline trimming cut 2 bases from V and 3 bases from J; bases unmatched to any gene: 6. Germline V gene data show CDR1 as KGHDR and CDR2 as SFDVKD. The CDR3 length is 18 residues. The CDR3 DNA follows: TGTGCCACCAGTGATTCTTTTGGACTAGCGGGAGGGAAAGAGACCCAGTACTTC. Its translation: CATSDSFGLAGGKETQYF.

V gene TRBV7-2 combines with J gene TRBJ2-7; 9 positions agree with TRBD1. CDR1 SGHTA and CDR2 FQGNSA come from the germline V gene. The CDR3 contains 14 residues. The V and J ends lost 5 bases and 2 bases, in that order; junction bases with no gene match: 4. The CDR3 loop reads CASSLDRGTYEQYF. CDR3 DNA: TGTGCCAGCAGCCTGGACAGGGGAACCTACGAGCAGTACTTC.